The 24 T cell receptor beta chains in this list originate from one sample, sequenced in a study of blood T cell repertoires in COVID-19. Sequenced by immunoSEQ multiplex PCR; TCRdb stores in-frame clones only, minus some. The data show 140,000 to 150,000 clones, 84% seen once. The sequencing input was PBMCs or T cells enriched from blood (not recorded which). Receptor source: a woman aged 50 to 60 who had been exposed to COVID-19.

The rearrangement uses TRBV6-5 and TRBJ1-1, with 9 bases fitting TRBD1. This CDR3 comprises 15 residues. The junction had 2 bases not matched to a gene; V was cut back by 2 bases and J by 1 base. Germline V lookup: CDR1 MNHEY, CDR2 SVGAGI. The CDR3 spells CASSYGGQGNTEAFF. For the CDR3, the DNA is TGTGCCAGCAGTTACGGGGGACAGGGGAACACTGAAGCTTTCTTT.

The J gene is TRBJ1-6, the V gene TRBV9; a weak D match, TRBD1 (6 bases). CDR3 length: 14 residues. Looked up from germline, CDR1 is SGDLS and CDR2 is YYNGEE. The germline V and J ends were trimmed by 7 bases and 0 bases, with 8 bases remaining between them. The CDR3 loop is CASRGGSYNSPLHF. CDR3 nucleotides: TGTGCCAGCCGAGGGGGCTCCTATAATTCACCCCTCCACTTT.

The chain has TRBV4-1 and TRBJ2-5; unclear D gene. The V gene's germline CDR1 is MGHRA and CDR2 YSYEKL. The V gene lost 1 base and the J gene lost 5 bases, with 5 bases spanning the gap. The CDR3 has 12 amino acids. The CDR3 spells CASSQVRETQYF. As DNA, the CDR3 is TGCGCCAGCAGCCAAGTCCGGGAGACCCAGTACTTC.

The gene calls are TRBV11-2 and TRBJ2-1; the D gene is possibly TRBD2 (6 bases). CDR3 size: 17 residues. V was cut by 1 base and J by 0 bases, with 13 bases left in between. The V gene's germline CDR1 is SGHAT and CDR2 FQNNGV. Written as DNA, the CDR3 is TGTGCCAGCAGCTTAGGAGGACGGGGGAGCTCCTACAATGAGCAGTTCTTC. It specifies CASSLGGRGSSYNEQFF.

The chain has TRBV5-1 and TRBJ2-5; TRBD1 is a possible D gene (5 bases). The CDR3 has 13 residues. Trimming took off 5 bases at V and 4 bases at J, with 12 bases between the two ends. CDR1 is SGHRS and CDR2 is YFSETQ in the germline V gene. This CDR3 reads CASSSGMGETQYF. CDR3 coding DNA: TGCGCCAGCAGTTCAGGGATGGGAGAGACCCAGTACTTC.

The chain carries TRBV6-2 or TRBV6-3 and TRBJ2-3, with 7 bases matching TRBD2. V lost 2 bases and J lost 4; bases outside the gene matches: 6. There are 15 residues in the CDR3. Germline V CDR1 and CDR2: MNHEY, SVGEGT. CDR3 DNA sequence: TGTGCCAGCAGTTACGCGGGAGTGAGGGCAGATACGCAGTATTTT. Its protein is CASSYAGVRADTQYF.

This clone has only a few counts. V is TRBV30 and J is TRBJ1-3; 10 bases are a match to TRBD1. Trimming cost V 4 bases and J 0 bases; bases outside gene matches: 24. This CDR3 is 22 amino acids long. CDR1 GTSNPN and CDR2 SVGIG come from the germline V gene (reference sequence). This CDR3 reads CAWTLGQGGLGKARSSGNTIYF. Here the CDR3 DNA reads TGTGCCTGGACCCTCGGACAGGGGGGACTTGGGAAGGCTAGGAGCTCTGGAAACACCATATATTTT.

The chain links TRBV2 to TRBJ1-5; weak D call: TRBD1 (6 bases). The length of the CDR3 is 15 residues. CDR1 and CDR2 from the germline V gene are SNHLY and FYNNEI. The V end was cut by 2 bases, the J end by 3 bases, with 11 bases between. CDR3 sequence reads: CASSELGQINQPQHF. CDR3 DNA: TGTGCCAGCAGTGAACTAGGACAGATCAATCAGCCCCAGCATTTT.

The chain joins TRBV27 to TRBJ2-7; D not certain. This CDR3 contains 12 residues. Germline V gene data show CDR1 as MNHEY and CDR2 as SMNVEV (reference sequence). DNA for the CDR3: TGTGCGGTGGCAGCGAGCTCCTACGAGCAGTACTTC. This encodes CAVAASSYEQYF.

The rearrangement links TRBV9 to TRBJ2-2, with D possibly being TRBD1 (5 bases). The CDR3 extends over 14 amino acids. Trimming stripped 7 bases from V and 4 bases from J, with 14 bases between. Germline V lookup: CDR1 SGDLS, CDR2 YYNGEE. CDR3 sequence: CASDPTGFTGELFF. CDR3 coding DNA: TGTGCCAGCGACCCAACAGGATTCACCGGGGAGCTGTTTTTT.

This sequence joins TRBV7-8 and TRBJ2-5; tentatively, D is TRBD1 (7 bases). Trimming shortened V by 5 bases and J by 5 bases, and 18 bases separated the two germline ends. From germline, CDR1 is SGHVS and CDR2 FQNEAQ. This CDR3 region has 15 residues. The CDR3 DNA is TGTGCCAGCAGCAAACGAACAGGGGAGGCGGAGACCCAGTACTTC. This sequence encodes CASSKRTGEAETQYF.

V and J are TRBV19 and TRBJ2-1; possibly TRBD2 for D (6 bases). Trimming shortened V by 4 bases and J by 6 bases, and 16 bases separated the two germline ends. Germline CDR1 reads LNHDA; CDR2 reads SQIVND (reference sequence). The CDR3 has 15 residues. The CDR3, as DNA: TGTGCCAGTAGTAGTCCGGGACTGGGCAGCAATGAGCAGTTCTTC. It encodes CASSSPGLGSNEQFF.

The chain couples TRBV7-9 to TRBJ1-1, with D maybe TRBD1 (6 bases). The germline V gene encodes CDR1 SEHNR and CDR2 FQNEAQ (reference sequence). With 5 bases removed from V and 7 bases from J, the gap between germline ends came to 20 bases. The CDR3 extends over 15 amino acids. The CDR3 loop reads CASSPRGNVLFEAFF. DNA for the CDR3: TGTGCCAGCAGCCCCAGGGGTAACGTACTATTTGAAGCTTTCTTT.

The chain employs TRBV7-2 and TRBJ1-2, with D perhaps matching TRBD1 (6 bases). V was cut by 8 bases and J by 7 bases, with 20 bases left in between. The CDR3 runs 14 residues. Germline loops: CDR1 SGHTA, CDR2 FQGNSA. The CDR3 reads CASLGGGLLGGYTF. The CDR3 DNA reads TGTGCCAGCTTAGGGGGGGGCCTATTAGGTGGCTACACCTTC.

This sequence joins TRBV4-2 and TRBJ2-3; D might be TRBD2 (7 bases). The CDR3 totals 14 residues. V was cut by 4 bases and J by 8 bases, with 16 bases left in between. Germline lookup yields CDR1 LGHNA and CDR2 YNFKEQ. CDR3 DNA: TGTGCCAGCAGCCTCGAGGGGGAGCGGGGTACGCAGTATTTT. Its protein is CASSLEGERGTQYF.

The chain employs TRBV5-1 and TRBJ2-3, with D unresolved. This CDR3 spans 15 amino acids. The germline V gene encodes CDR1 SGHRS and CDR2 YFSETQ. The V end lost 0 bases, the J end lost 4 bases, and 12 bases lay between the germline ends. The CDR3 is CASSLGWSVSDTQYF. DNA for the CDR3: TGCGCCAGCAGCTTGGGTTGGAGCGTTTCAGATACGCAGTATTTT.

The chain joins TRBV25-1 to TRBJ2-7; a possible D gene is TRBD2 (5 bases). The CDR3 covers 16 residues. The V and J ends lost 4 bases and 3 bases respectively, with 19 bases between them. CDR1 is MGHDK and CDR2 is SYGVNS in the germline V gene. The CDR3 coding sequence is TGTGCCAGCAGTGTCTCCGGTTGGGGAGAGGGCTACGAGCAGTACTTC. The encoded protein is CASSVSGWGEGYEQYF.

The genes are TRBV5-1 and TRBJ2-1; D call uncertain. This CDR3 contains 11 residues. Germline V gene lookup returns CDR1 SGHRS and CDR2 YFSETQ. V was pared by 0 bases and J by 9 bases, with 4 bases between. Here the CDR3 DNA reads TGCGCCAGCAGCTTGGGGGCTGAGCAGTTCTTC. Residues: CASSLGAEQFF. Combining the CDR3 with reference TRBV5-1 and TRBJ2-1 gives the whole variable domain KAGVTQTPRYLIKTRGQQVTLSCSPISGHRSVSWYQQTPGQGLQFLFEYFSETQRNKGNFPGRFSGRQFSNSRSEMNVSTLELGDSALYLCASSLGAEQFFGPGTRLTVL.

The rearrangement uses TRBV9 and TRBJ2-1; 8 positions match TRBD2. This CDR3 has 16 residues. Germline-derived CDR1 and CDR2 are SGDLS and YYNGEE. J gave up 5 bases and V 4 bases, and 11 bases lay outside the gene matches. In DNA form, the CDR3 reads TGTGCCAGCAGCCGAACGACCGGGGGGGTCAACAATGAGCAGTTCTTC. It encodes CASSRTTGGVNNEQFF.

The CDR3 DNA sequence: TGCGCCAGCAGCCAAACCGTTGGAGGGACCCAGTACTTC. As protein: CASSQTVGGTQYF. The V call is TRBV4-3, the J call TRBJ2-5; D is possibly TRBD2 (5 bases). Trimming pared 2 bases from V and 7 bases from J, leaving 11 bases between. The CDR3 is 13 amino acids. Germline V gene lookup returns CDR1 LGHNA and CDR2 YSLEER.

V is TRBV5-1 and J is TRBJ2-5; D may be TRBD2 (6 bases). The germline V gene has CDR1 SGHRS and CDR2 YFSETQ. The CDR3 runs to 14 residues. Trimming took off 1 base at V and 5 bases at J, with 12 bases between the two ends. The CDR3 bases are TGCGCCAGCAGCTTGTCCCCGGGAGTGGAGACCCAGTACTTC. Translating it yields CASSLSPGVETQYF.

The chain combines TRBV7-9 with TRBJ1-2, with 7 nucleotides matching TRBD1. The CDR3 consists of 17 residues. J was trimmed by 1 base and V by 5 bases; bases with no gene match: 13. Germline V CDR1 and CDR2: SEHNR, FQNEAQ (reference sequence). The chain's CDR3 is CASSKQVGGAYNYGYTF. In DNA form, the CDR3 reads TGTGCCAGCAGCAAACAAGTAGGGGGCGCCTATAACTATGGCTACACCTTC.

Here the CDR3 reads CATSEDDSYTQYF. CDR3 in DNA: TGTGCCACCAGTGAGGATGACAGCTATACGCAGTATTTT. The chain carries TRBV24-1 and TRBJ2-3; maybe TRBD1 (5 bases). Germline values: CDR1 KGHDR, CDR2 SFDVKD. The CDR3 is made up of 13 amino acids. The V gene lost 4 bases and the J gene lost 7 bases, with 11 bases spanning the gap.

The chain links TRBV7-6 to TRBJ1-5; the D gene is possibly TRBD1 (5 bases). The length of the CDR3 is 13 residues. Trimming pared 4 bases from V and 5 bases from J, leaving 9 bases between. Germline assignment: CDR1 SGHVS and CDR2 FNYEAQ. This CDR3 is CASSYGAHQPQHF. The CDR3 coding sequence is TGTGCCAGCAGCTATGGGGCCCATCAGCCCCAGCATTTT.